This T cell receptor beta chain was identified during a study of regulatory T cells in long-lasting Graves disease. The CDR3 extends over 12 amino acids. V was shortened by 1 base and J by 8 bases, with 8 bases between the two germline ends. Time point of the sample: newly diagnosed GD, antithyroid drugs for less than 3 months. PBMCs were the source of the RNA used for TCR sequencing. Arm-PCR with iRepertoire HTBI primers amplified the CDR3 regions for these TCR beta libraries. In TCRdb, the multiplex PCR reads were re-called with MiXCR into one record per CDR3 protein. The table records 400,000 to 550,000 distinct CDR3 sequences, about 16% of them present only once. The data also belong to a second study, concerning T cells in Graves' hyperthyroidism and ophthalmopathy. That report adds: HTBI primers were employed in a first-round RT-PCR of the TCR CDR3.

The rearrangement links TRBV12-3 or TRBV12-4 to TRBJ1-2; D is unresolved. The specimen comprised peripheral blood mononuclear cells (PBMCs), sampled at new diagnosis, from a patient treated with antithyroid drugs. The receptor comes from a young woman with Graves disease. In DNA, the CDR3 is TGTGCCAGCAGTTTAGGGGGATGCGGCTACACCTTC. This gives the protein CASSLGGCGYTF.